A selection of T cell receptor beta chains follows, all from one sample in a study of cytomegalovirus exposure and HLA in healthy donors. This table comes from immunoSEQ multiplex PCR, and its TCRdb copy is limited to in-frame clones, with some not included. This sample has some 81,000 clones, with more than 65% found just once. The sample taken for sequencing was PBMCs. The receptors come from a woman in her thirties or forties in good health and CMV-seropositive. CDR3s include the opening cysteine and the closing phenylalanine or tryptophan. D genes are given only for firm matches. A row's size may be missing; if present it is once, few, many or a size class.

>.|TRBJ2-7|.|TRBV1
CTSSQGQKIYEQYF
TGCACCAGCAGCCAAGGGCAAAAAATCTACGAGCAGTACTTC
>TRBD1|TRBJ1-4|.|TRBV6-1
CASSETGGSGEKLFF
TGTGCCAGCAGTGAAACAGGGGGCAGCGGTGAAAAACTGTTTTTT
>TRBD2|TRBJ2-7|many|TRBV6-6
CASSLAGYEQYF
TGTGCCAGCAGCCTAGCGGGATACGAGCAGTACTTC
>TRBD1|TRBJ1-2|.|TRBV4-1
CASSQLPTGTGGLYGYTF
TGCGCCAGCAGCCAACTACCGACCGGGACAGGGGGCCTCTATGGCTACACCTTC
>TRBD1|TRBJ1-6|.|TRBV5-6
CASSLRDSNSPLHF
TGTGCCAGCAGCCTCCGGGACAGTAATTCACCCCTCCACTTT
>.|TRBJ1-3|.|TRBV7-2
CASSSPGGTIYF
TGTGCCAGCAGCAGCCCGGGAGGCACCATATATTTT
>.|TRBJ1-5|.|TRBV9
CASSPWANSNQPQHF
TGTGCCAGCAGTCCCTGGGCCAATAGCAATCAGCCCCAGCATTTT
>.|TRBJ1-5|few|TRBV19
CASSNQGWMHQPQHF
TGTGCCAGTAGTAACCAGGGGTGGATGCATCAGCCCCAGCATTTT
>TRBD2|TRBJ2-1|once|TRBV10-1
CASSSLSGGAYNEQFF
TGCGCCAGCAGTTCTCTTAGCGGGGGGGCCTACAATGAGCAGTTCTTC
>.|TRBJ2-3|.|TRBV28
CASGGVQFPYRQVTQYF
TGTGCCAGCGGAGGGGTGCAGTTTCCATACCGTCAAGTTACGCAGTATTTT
>.|TRBJ1-1|.|TRBV28
CASSSSLSGHSEAFF
TGTGCCAGCAGTTCCTCCCTTTCGGGACACTCTGAAGCTTTCTTT
>TRBD2|TRBJ2-1|.|TRBV2
CATLEGLARRNEQFF
TGTGCCACCCTTGAGGGACTAGCGCGGCGGAATGAGCAGTTCTTC
>.|TRBJ2-1|.|TRBV28
CASSLDSNEQFF
TGTGCCAGCAGTTTGGACAGCAATGAGCAGTTCTTC
>TRBD1|TRBJ1-2|.|TRBV2
CAKRGIQGADYGYTF
TGTGCCAAACGGGGGATACAGGGGGCAGACTATGGCTACACCTTC
>.|TRBJ2-7|few|TRBV5-1
CASSPLATGPGLDEQYF
TGCGCCAGCAGCCCGCTAGCAACAGGGCCCGGGCTGGACGAGCAGTACTTC
>TRBD2|TRBJ2-3|.|TRBV6-5
CASSSGLAGFTDTQYF
TGTGCCAGCAGTTCGGGACTAGCGGGGTTCACAGATACGCAGTATTTT
>.|TRBJ1-1|.|TRBV30
CAWSVPETDEAFF
TGTGCCTGGAGTGTACCGGAGACAGATGAAGCTTTCTTT
>.|TRBJ1-1|.|TRBV15
CATSRGGSVTEAFF
TGTGCCACCAGCAGAGGGGGCTCGGTCACTGAAGCTTTCTTT
>TRBD1|TRBJ1-4|.|TRBV7-9
CASTPGQGIGEKLFF
TGTGCCAGCACCCCGGGACAGGGGATAGGTGAAAAACTGTTTTTT
>TRBD1|TRBJ2-1|.|TRBV5-1
CASSWGTVNEQFF
TGCGCCAGCAGCTGGGGGACAGTAAATGAGCAGTTCTTC
>.|TRBJ2-2|.|TRBV19
CASGGIHTGELFF
TGTGCCAGTGGAGGGATACACACCGGGGAGCTGTTTTTT
>.|TRBJ2-7|.|TRBV30
CAWSRQSYEQYF
TGTGCCTGGAGTAGACAGTCCTACGAGCAGTACTTC
>TRBD2|TRBJ2-1|few|TRBV2
CASKAGANNEQFF
TGTGCCAGCAAGGCGGGAGCCAACAATGAGCAGTTCTTC
>TRBD2|TRBJ2-7|.|TRBV10-1
CASSSGDTYEQYF
TGCGCCAGCAGTAGCGGGGATACCTACGAGCAGTACTTC
>.|TRBJ2-7|.|TRBV4-1
CASSYLWDTSYEQYF
TGCGCCAGCAGCTACCTTTGGGACACCTCCTACGAGCAGTACTTC
>.|TRBJ2-7|few|TRBV2
CASSYSSYEQYF
TGTGCCAGCAGTTATAGCTCCTACGAGCAGTACTTC
>.|TRBJ1-3|.|TRBV30
CAWSEAGTGGNTIYF
TGTGCCTGGAGTGAGGCAGGGACTGGGGGAAACACCATATATTTT
>.|TRBJ2-5|.|TRBV7-9
CASSATSRPETQYF
TGTGCCAGCAGCGCTACTAGCCGCCCAGAGACCCAGTACTTC
>TRBD2|TRBJ2-3|once|TRBV15
CATRGAGGPWGTDTQYF
TGTGCCACCAGGGGGGCGGGAGGGCCATGGGGGACAGATACGCAGTATTTT
>TRBD1|TRBJ2-7|.|TRBV10-3
CAISDTGTGGDEQYF
TGTGCCATCAGTGATACCGGGACAGGGGGCGACGAGCAGTACTTC